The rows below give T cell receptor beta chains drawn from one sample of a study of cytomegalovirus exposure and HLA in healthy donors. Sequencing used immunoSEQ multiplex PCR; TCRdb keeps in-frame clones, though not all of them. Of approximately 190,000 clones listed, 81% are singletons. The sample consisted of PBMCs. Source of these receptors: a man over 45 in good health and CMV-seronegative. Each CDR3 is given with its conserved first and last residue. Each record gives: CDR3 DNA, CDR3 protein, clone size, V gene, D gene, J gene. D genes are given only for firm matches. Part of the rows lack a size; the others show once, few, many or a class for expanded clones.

DNA: TGTGCCAGCAGCTTGGTGGACAGGGGTGAGAACACTGAAGCTTTCTTT
CDR3: CASSLVDRGENTEAFF
size: .
V: TRBV11-2
D: TRBD1
J: TRBJ1-1

DNA: TGTGCCAGCAGCCCCAGTGGGGCCAACGTCCTGACTTTC
CDR3: CASSPSGANVLTF
size: once
V: TRBV14
D: .
J: TRBJ2-6

DNA: TGCGCCAGCTCCCGAATCCCAGGACAGTCGGGTTCACCCCTCCACTTT
CDR3: CASSRIPGQSGSPLHF
size: .
V: TRBV10-2
D: .
J: TRBJ1-6

DNA: TGTGCCAGTACCACTAGCGGGGGGCAAGATACGCAGTATTTT
CDR3: CASTTSGGQDTQYF
size: .
V: TRBV6-6
D: TRBD2
J: TRBJ2-3

DNA: TGTGCCGTTAACAGGGGCCACTATGGCTACACCTTC
CDR3: CAVNRGHYGYTF
size: once
V: TRBV19
D: TRBD1
J: TRBJ1-2

DNA: TGTGCCAGCAGCGTAGTGTCGGGGAACTATGGCTACACCTTC
CDR3: CASSVVSGNYGYTF
size: .
V: TRBV9
D: .
J: TRBJ1-2

DNA: TGTGCCAGCAGCTTACAGGGGGCGGCGAGGAACACTGAAGCTTTCTTT
CDR3: CASSLQGAARNTEAFF
size: few
V: TRBV7-2
D: TRBD1
J: TRBJ1-1

DNA: TGTGCCAGCTCAGGCACCCGGGACAGGATCGCTAGCACAGATACGCAGTATTTT
CDR3: CASSGTRDRIASTDTQYF
size: .
V: TRBV18
D: TRBD1
J: TRBJ2-3

DNA: TGTGCCAGCAGTGACGGGTCAAGCGAGACCCAGTACTTC
CDR3: CASSDGSSETQYF
size: once
V: TRBV2
D: .
J: TRBJ2-5

DNA: TGTGCCAGCAGCTTGGCCGCGGGACTAGTAGGTGAAAAACTGTTTTTT
CDR3: CASSLAAGLVGEKLFF
size: once
V: TRBV7-8
D: .
J: TRBJ1-4

DNA: TGTGCCAGTAGAGCCGTAAACACCGGGGAGCTGTTTTTT
CDR3: CASRAVNTGELFF
size: .
V: TRBV19
D: .
J: TRBJ2-2

DNA: TGCGCCAGCAGCCTCAGGGGGCGTGGGGCCAACGTCCTGACTTTC
CDR3: CASSLRGRGANVLTF
size: .
V: TRBV5-1
D: TRBD1
J: TRBJ2-6

DNA: TGCGCCAGCAGCTTTGGCTCTTCCTATGGCTACACCTTC
CDR3: CASSFGSSYGYTF
size: .
V: TRBV5-1
D: .
J: TRBJ1-2

DNA: TGTGCCAGCAGTAGATACAGGGGGAATCAGCCCCAGCATTTT
CDR3: CASSRYRGNQPQHF
size: once
V: TRBV27
D: TRBD1
J: TRBJ1-5

DNA: TGTTCCAGCAGCTTAACCGGGAGGACTGAAGCTTTCTTT
CDR3: CSSSLTGRTEAFF
size: once
V: TRBV7-9
D: .
J: TRBJ1-1

DNA: TGTGCCAGCAGCTTCGACAGCGTGAGCTCCTACGAGCAGTACTTC
CDR3: CASSFDSVSSYEQYF
size: .
V: TRBV6-5
D: .
J: TRBJ2-7

DNA: TGTGCCAGCAAGATAAGACAGTATGATAATTCACCCCTCCACTTT
CDR3: CASKIRQYDNSPLHF
size: .
V: TRBV28
D: .
J: TRBJ1-6

DNA: TGTGCCAGCAGATCGACAGGGCCCTACGAGCAGTACTTC
CDR3: CASRSTGPYEQYF
size: .
V: TRBV6-5
D: TRBD1
J: TRBJ2-7